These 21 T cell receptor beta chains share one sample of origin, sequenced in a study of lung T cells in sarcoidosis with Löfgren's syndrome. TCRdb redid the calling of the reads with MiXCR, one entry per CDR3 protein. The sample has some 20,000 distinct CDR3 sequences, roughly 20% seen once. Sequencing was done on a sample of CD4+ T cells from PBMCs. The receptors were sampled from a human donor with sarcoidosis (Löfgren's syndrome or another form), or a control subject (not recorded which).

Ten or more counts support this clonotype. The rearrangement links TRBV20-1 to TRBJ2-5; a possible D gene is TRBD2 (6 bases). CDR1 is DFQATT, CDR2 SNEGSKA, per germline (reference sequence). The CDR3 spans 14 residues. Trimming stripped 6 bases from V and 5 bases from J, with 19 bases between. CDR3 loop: CSASSVDLLETQYF. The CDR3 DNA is TGCAGTGCGTCTAGCGTCGACCTATTGGAGACCCAGTACTTC.

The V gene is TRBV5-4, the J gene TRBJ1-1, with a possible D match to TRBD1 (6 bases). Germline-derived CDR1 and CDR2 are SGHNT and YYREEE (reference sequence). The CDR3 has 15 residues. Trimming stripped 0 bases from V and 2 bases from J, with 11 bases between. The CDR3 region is CASSLGGGSNTEAFF. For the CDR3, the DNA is TGTGCCAGCAGCTTGGGAGGGGGAAGCAACACTGAAGCTTTCTTT.

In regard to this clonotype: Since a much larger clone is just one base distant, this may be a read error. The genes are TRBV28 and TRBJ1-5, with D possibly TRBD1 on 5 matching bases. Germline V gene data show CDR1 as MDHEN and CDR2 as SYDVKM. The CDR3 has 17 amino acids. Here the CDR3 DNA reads TGTGCCAGCAGTCGGATACCCAAGGCAGGGCGTTATCAGCCCCAGCGTTTT. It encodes CASSRIPKAGRYQPQRF. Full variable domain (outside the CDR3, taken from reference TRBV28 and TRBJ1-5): DVKVTQSSRYLVKRTGEKVFLECVQDMDHENMFWYRQDPGLGLRLIYFSYDVKMKEKGDIPEGYSVSREKKERFSLILESASTNQTSMYLCASSRIPKAGRYQPQRFGDGTRLSIL.

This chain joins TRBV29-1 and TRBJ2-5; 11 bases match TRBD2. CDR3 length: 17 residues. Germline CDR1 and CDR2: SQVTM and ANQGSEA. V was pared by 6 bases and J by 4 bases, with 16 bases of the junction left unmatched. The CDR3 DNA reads TGCAGCGTCGCTGGTTTAGCGGGGGGGGACCCACGAGAGACCCAGTACTTC. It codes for CSVAGLAGGDPRETQYF.

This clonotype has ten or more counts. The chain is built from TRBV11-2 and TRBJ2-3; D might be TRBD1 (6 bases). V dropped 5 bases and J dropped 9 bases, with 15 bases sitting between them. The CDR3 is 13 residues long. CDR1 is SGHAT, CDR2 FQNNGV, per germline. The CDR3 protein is CASSQNRESTQYF. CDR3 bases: TGTGCCAGCAGCCAGAACAGGGAGAGCACGCAGTATTTT.

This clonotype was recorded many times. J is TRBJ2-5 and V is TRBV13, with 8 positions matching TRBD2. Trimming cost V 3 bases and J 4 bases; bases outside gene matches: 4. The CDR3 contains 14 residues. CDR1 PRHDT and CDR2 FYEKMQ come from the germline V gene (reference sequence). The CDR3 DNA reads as TGTGCCAGCAGCTTCGGACTAGCTGGAGAGACCCAGTACTTC. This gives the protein CASSFGLAGETQYF.

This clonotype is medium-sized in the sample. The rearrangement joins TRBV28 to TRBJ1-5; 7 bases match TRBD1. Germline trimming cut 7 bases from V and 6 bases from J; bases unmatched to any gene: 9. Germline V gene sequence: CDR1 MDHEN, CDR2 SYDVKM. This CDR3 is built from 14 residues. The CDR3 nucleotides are TGTGCCAGCAACCAGGGGGGGCTAAGTCAGCCCCAGCATTTT. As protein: CASNQGGLSQPQHF.

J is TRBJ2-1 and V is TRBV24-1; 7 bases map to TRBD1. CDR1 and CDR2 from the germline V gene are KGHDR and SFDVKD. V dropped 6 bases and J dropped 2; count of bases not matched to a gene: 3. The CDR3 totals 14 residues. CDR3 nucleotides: TGTGCCACCAGTAAAGGGGGCCCCTACAATGAGCAGTTCTTC. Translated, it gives CATSKGGPYNEQFF.

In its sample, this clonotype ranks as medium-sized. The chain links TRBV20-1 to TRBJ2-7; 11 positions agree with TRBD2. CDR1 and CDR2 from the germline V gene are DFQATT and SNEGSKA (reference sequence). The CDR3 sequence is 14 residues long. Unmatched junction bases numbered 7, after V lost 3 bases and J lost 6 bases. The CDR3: CSAREAGLAVEQYF. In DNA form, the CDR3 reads TGCAGTGCTAGGGAGGCGGGACTAGCGGTCGAGCAGTACTTC.

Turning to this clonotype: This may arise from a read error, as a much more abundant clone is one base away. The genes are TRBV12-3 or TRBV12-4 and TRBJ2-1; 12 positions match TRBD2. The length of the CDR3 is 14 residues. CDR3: CASSLTSGGNERFF. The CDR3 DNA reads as TGTGCCAGCAGTTTAACTAGCGGGGGGAATGAGCGGTTCTTC.

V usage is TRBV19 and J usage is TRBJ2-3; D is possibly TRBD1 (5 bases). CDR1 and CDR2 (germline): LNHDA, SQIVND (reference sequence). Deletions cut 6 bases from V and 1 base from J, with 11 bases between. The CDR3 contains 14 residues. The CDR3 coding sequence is TGTGCCAGTAGAACAGGTACTGGCACAGATACGCAGTATTTT. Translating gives CASRTGTGTDTQYF.

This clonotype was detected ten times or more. In DNA, the CDR3 is TGCGCCAGCAGTGAGGTCCTCAAAAGGGGCCGGTCCGAATACGAGCAGTACTTC. Translated, it gives CASSEVLKRGRSEYEQYF. V gene TRBV10-2 combines with J gene TRBJ2-7, with TRBD1 as a possible D gene (5 bases). V lost 2 bases, J lost 4 bases, and 24 bases lay in between. The CDR3 has 18 amino acids. Germline V lookup: CDR1 WSHSY, CDR2 SAAADI.

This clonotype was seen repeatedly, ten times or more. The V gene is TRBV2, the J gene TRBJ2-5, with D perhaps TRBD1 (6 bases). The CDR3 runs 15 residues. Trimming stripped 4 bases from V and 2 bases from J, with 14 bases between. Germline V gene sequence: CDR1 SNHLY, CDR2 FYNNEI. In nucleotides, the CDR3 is TGTGCCAGCAGTGGCTCCGACAGGATTCAAGAGACCCAGTACTTC. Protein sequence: CASSGSDRIQETQYF.

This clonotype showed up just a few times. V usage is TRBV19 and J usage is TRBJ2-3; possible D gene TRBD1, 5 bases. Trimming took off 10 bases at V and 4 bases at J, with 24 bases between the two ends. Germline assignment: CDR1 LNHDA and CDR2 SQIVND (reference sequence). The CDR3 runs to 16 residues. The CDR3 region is CATRSGAALFADTQYF. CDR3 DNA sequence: TGTGCCACCCGAAGTGGGGCGGCCCTCTTCGCAGATACGCAGTATTTT. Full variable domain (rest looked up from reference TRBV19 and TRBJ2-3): DGGITQSPKYLFRKEGQNVTLSCEQNLNHDAMYWYRQDPGQGLRLIYYSQIVNDFQKGDIAEGYSVSREKKESFPLTVTSAQKNPTAFYLCATRSGAALFADTQYFGPGTRLTVL.

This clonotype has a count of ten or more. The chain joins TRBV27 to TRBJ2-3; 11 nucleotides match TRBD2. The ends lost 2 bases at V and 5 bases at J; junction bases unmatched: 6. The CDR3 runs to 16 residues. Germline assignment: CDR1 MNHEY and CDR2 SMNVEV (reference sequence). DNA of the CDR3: TGTGCCAGCAGTTTACGTAGCGGGGGGGCACGAGATACGCAGTATTTT. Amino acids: CASSLRSGGARDTQYF.

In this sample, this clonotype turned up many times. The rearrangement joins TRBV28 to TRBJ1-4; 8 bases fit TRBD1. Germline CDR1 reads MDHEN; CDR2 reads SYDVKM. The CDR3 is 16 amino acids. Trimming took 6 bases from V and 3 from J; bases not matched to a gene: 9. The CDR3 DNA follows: TGTGCCAGCAGACCAAGAGGGACAGGTTCTAATGAAAAACTGTTTTTT. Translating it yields CASRPRGTGSNEKLFF.

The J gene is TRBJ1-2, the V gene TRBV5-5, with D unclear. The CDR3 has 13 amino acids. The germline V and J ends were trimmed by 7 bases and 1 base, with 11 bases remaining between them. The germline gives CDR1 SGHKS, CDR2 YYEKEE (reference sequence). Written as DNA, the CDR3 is TGTGCCAGCGGCTGGGAAGTTAACTATGGCTACACCTTC. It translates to CASGWEVNYGYTF. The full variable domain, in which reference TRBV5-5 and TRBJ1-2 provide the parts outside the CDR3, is DAGVTQSPTHLIKTRGQQVTLRCSPISGHKSVSWYQQVLGQGPQFIFQYYEKEERGRGNFPDRFSARQFPNYSSELNVNALLLGDSALYLCASGWEVNYGYTFGSGTRLTVV.

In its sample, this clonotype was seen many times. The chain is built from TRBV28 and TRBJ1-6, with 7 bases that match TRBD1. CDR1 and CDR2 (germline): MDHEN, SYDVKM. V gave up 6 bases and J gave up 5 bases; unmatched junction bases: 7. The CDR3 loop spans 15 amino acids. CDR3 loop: CASSPQGPNNSPLHF. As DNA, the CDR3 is TGTGCCAGCAGCCCACAGGGGCCGAATAATTCACCCCTCCACTTT.

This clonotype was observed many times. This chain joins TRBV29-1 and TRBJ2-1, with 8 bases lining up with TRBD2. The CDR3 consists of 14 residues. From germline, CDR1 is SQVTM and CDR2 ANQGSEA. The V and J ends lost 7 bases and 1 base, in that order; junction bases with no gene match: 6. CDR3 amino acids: CSAISGSSYNEQFF. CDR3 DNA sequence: TGCAGCGCGATAAGCGGGAGTTCCTACAATGAGCAGTTCTTC.

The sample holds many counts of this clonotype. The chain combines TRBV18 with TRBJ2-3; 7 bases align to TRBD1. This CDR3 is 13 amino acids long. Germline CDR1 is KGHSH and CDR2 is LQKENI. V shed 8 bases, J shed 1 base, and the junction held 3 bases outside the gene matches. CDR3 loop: CASGDSGTDTQYF. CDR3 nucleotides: TGTGCCAGCGGGGACAGCGGCACAGATACGCAGTATTTT.

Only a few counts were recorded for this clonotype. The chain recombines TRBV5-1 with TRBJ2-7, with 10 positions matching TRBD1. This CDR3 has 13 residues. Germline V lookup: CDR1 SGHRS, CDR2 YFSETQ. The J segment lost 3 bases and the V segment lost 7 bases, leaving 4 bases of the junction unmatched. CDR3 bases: TGCGCCAGCGCCCGGACAGGGGGCTACGAGCAGTACTTC. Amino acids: CASARTGGYEQYF.